A selection of T cell receptor beta chains follows, all from one sample in a study of PD-L1 blockade in urothelial cancer. Clones were read by immunoSEQ multiplex PCR, and TCRdb kept only the in-frame ones, dropping some. The sample records about 29,000 clones, 70% to 90% being singletons. The input for sequencing was PBMCs, taken around atezolizumab (anti-PD-L1) treatment. These receptor sequences come from a man aged 45 to 65 with urothelial cancer. The CDR3 runs from the conserved cysteine through the conserved F or W. The D gene is left open where the match is weak. Not every row has a clone size; where given, it reads once, few, many or a size class.

d_gene,abundance,v_gene,j_gene,len,CDR3aa,CDR3nt
TRBD1,NA,TRBV19,TRBJ2-7,14,CASSTQGDADEQYF,TGTGCCAGTAGTACACAGGGGGATGCGGACGAGCAGTACTTC
NA,few,TRBV7-2,TRBJ1-5,15,CASSLQAYSNQPQHF,TGTGCCAGCAGCTTACAGGCTTATAGCAATCAGCCCCAGCATTTT
NA,NA,TRBV5-4,TRBJ1-2,12,CAVGTGGYGYTF,TGTGCAGTGGGTACGGGAGGCTATGGCTACACCTTC
NA,NA,TRBV2,TRBJ1-5,12,CASRREDQPQHF,TGTGCCAGCAGGAGGGAAGATCAGCCCCAGCATTTT
NA,NA,TRBV28,TRBJ1-5,17,CASSLPKGANTNQPQHF,TGTGCCAGCAGTTTACCCAAAGGGGCTAATACCAATCAGCCCCAGCATTTT
TRBD2,NA,TRBV28,TRBJ2-2,15,CASSGGGLITGELFF,TGTGCCAGCAGTGGGGGGGGACTAATTACCGGGGAGCTGTTTTTT
TRBD1,NA,TRBV30,TRBJ2-1,15,CAWDTGTGGRNEQFF,TGTGCCTGGGATACCGGGACAGGGGGCCGAAATGAGCAGTTCTTC
TRBD2,NA,TRBV7-8,TRBJ2-7,17,CASSGERPSGRDYEQYF,TGTGCCAGCAGCGGGGAACGACCAAGCGGGAGGGATTACGAGCAGTACTTC
TRBD1,NA,TRBV28,TRBJ1-5,15,CASSPTGGGNQPQHF,TGTGCCAGCAGTCCCACAGGGGGCGGCAATCAGCCCCAGCATTTT
NA,NA,TRBV6-1,TRBJ2-3,15,CASSVTSGPPDTQYF,TGTGCCAGCAGTGTAACCAGCGGGCCTCCAGATACGCAGTATTTT
NA,once,TRBV6-5,TRBJ2-1,13,CASSYSRANEQFF,TGTGCCAGCAGTTACTCGCGTGCCAATGAGCAGTTCTTC
NA,NA,TRBV7-9,TRBJ2-6,17,CASSLTGRTSGANVLTF,TGTGCCAGCAGCTTAACAGGACGCACCTCTGGGGCCAACGTCCTGACTTTC
NA,NA,TRBV7-7,TRBJ2-1,13,CASSLVSGDEQFF,TGTGCCAGCAGCTTAGTGTCAGGGGATGAGCAGTTCTTC
NA,NA,TRBV27,TRBJ1-5,15,CASSPGTGGNQPQHF,TGTGCCAGCAGTCCCGGGACGGGAGGCAATCAGCCCCAGCATTTT
NA,NA,TRBV7-2,TRBJ1-2,13,CASSPMGGYGYTF,TGTGCCAGCAGCCCGATGGGGGGCTATGGCTACACCTTC
NA,NA,TRBV19,TRBJ2-1,15,CASSIGASEYNEQFF,TGTGCCAGTAGTATAGGGGCTAGCGAGTACAATGAGCAGTTCTTC
TRBD1,NA,TRBV19,TRBJ2-4,13,CASIGTGQNIQYF,TGTGCCAGTATCGGGACAGGACAAAACATTCAGTACTTC
NA,few,TRBV7-2,TRBJ2-7,15,CASSPQVGAVYEQYF,TGTGCCAGCAGCCCGCAGGTAGGGGCAGTGTACGAGCAGTACTTC
NA,NA,TRBV27,TRBJ2-1,14,CASSLSAGANEQFF,TGTGCCAGCAGTTTATCTGCGGGGGCCAATGAGCAGTTCTTC
NA,NA,TRBV30,TRBJ2-7,12,CAWARGTYEQYF,TGTGCCTGGGCCAGGGGTACCTACGAGCAGTACTTC
TRBD1,NA,TRBV19,TRBJ2-7,16,CASSTLPGTGGYEQYF,TGTGCCAGTAGTACCCTACCCGGGACAGGGGGCTACGAGCAGTACTTC
NA,NA,TRBV19,TRBJ2-2,15,CASSHSGGRPGELFF,TGTGCCAGTAGTCATTCGGGGGGCAGGCCCGGGGAGCTGTTTTTT
TRBD2,NA,TRBV12-5,TRBJ2-1,21,CASGLAIISGLAGVYTNEQFF,TGTGCTAGTGGTTTGGCAATCATCTCGGGACTAGCGGGAGTCTATACCAATGAGCAGTTCTTC
TRBD1,once,TRBV6-6,TRBJ1-1,15,CASSLDNRDRGKAFF,TGTGCCAGCAGTTTAGATAACCGGGACAGGGGGAAAGCTTTCTTT
NA,NA,TRBV6-5,TRBJ1-2,15,CASSYMGAPNYGYTF,TGTGCCAGCAGTTACATGGGGGCTCCAAACTATGGCTACACCTTC
TRBD2,NA,TRBV10-1,TRBJ2-1,14,CASSIGLAGNEQFF,TGCGCCAGCAGTATAGGACTAGCGGGTAATGAGCAGTTCTTC
TRBD1,NA,TRBV7-8,TRBJ1-2,17,CASSLARTGNGFYGYTF,TGTGCCAGCAGCTTAGCTAGGACAGGGAACGGTTTCTATGGCTACACCTTC
NA,NA,TRBV30,TRBJ2-7,11,CAWSGPLEQYF,TGTGCCTGGAGCGGTCCCCTGGAGCAGTACTTC
NA,NA,TRBV9,TRBJ1-2,15,CASSLQPTGFYGYTF,TGTGCCAGCAGCCTACAGCCGACAGGCTTCTATGGCTACACCTTC
TRBD1,NA,TRBV18,TRBJ1-1,14,CASSENRGQTEAFF,TGTGCCAGCTCAGAAAACAGGGGGCAAACTGAAGCTTTCTTT
TRBD2,few,TRBV19,TRBJ2-5,16,CASRISGGASPETQYF,TGTGCCAGTAGGATTAGCGGGGGGGCCTCTCCTGAGACCCAGTACTTC
TRBD1,NA,TRBV27,TRBJ1-2,14,CASSLSDRASGYTF,TGTGCCAGCAGTTTATCAGACAGGGCGTCTGGCTACACCTTC
TRBD2,NA,TRBV4-1,TRBJ2-1,15,CASSVTSDPYNEQFF,TGCGCCAGCAGCGTTACTAGCGATCCATACAATGAGCAGTTCTTC
TRBD2,NA,TRBV7-2,TRBJ2-5,15,CASSLTSGGQETQYF,TGTGCCAGCAGCTTAACTAGCGGGGGACAAGAGACCCAGTACTTC
TRBD2,NA,TRBV11-3,TRBJ2-7,15,CASSSPTSGSGEQYF,TGTGCCAGCAGCTCCCCGACTAGCGGGAGTGGCGAGCAGTACTTC
NA,NA,TRBV7-3,TRBJ1-1,14,CASSRGGGGTEAFF,TGTGCCAGCAGCCGCGGGGGCGGGGGGACTGAAGCTTTCTTT
NA,NA,TRBV9,TRBJ1-6,16,CASSAQDSTDNSPLHF,TGTGCCAGCAGCGCCCAGGACAGCACGGATAATTCACCCCTCCACTTT